The clone carrying this T cell receptor beta chain has just a few counts. The antigen is unknown. TCRdb processed the reads anew with MiXCR; each CDR3 protein has one entry. The repertoire consists of fewer than 550,000 distinct CDR3 sequences, with approximately 25% occurring once and the leading ten covering about 13%. These data belong to a study of T cell repertoires in cytomegalovirus infection. Across the study: A matching HLA type, together with CMV infection, was signaled by public TCR beta signatures. Study conclusions and caveats: HLA-C-restricted, CMV-specific TCR beta clonotypes were dominant ex vivo.

The sample was PBMCs. This clonotype originated in a human donor in good health (CMV status not recorded). Some clones in this sample may be carry-over from other donors' samples.

The CDR3 is CSALGQGGSPLHF. The CDR3 nucleotides are TGCAGTGCCCTGGGACAGGGGGGTTCACCCCTCCACTTT. The chain combines TRBV20-1 with TRBJ1-6; 11 bases line up with TRBD1. From germline, CDR1 is DFQATT and CDR2 SNEGSKA (reference sequence). J was trimmed by 9 bases and V by 6 bases; bases with no gene match: 4. The CDR3 has 13 amino acids.